Following are 2 T cell receptor beta chains from one sample sequenced in a study of cytomegalovirus exposure and HLA in healthy donors. With 60 Vbeta and 13 Jbeta primers, the PCR was carried out. Libraries were prepared by immunoSEQ multiplex PCR; TCRdb keeps only in-frame clonotypes and omits some of them. The sample lists roughly 190,000 clones; less than 85% were seen once. The sample comprised PBMCs. The origin of the receptors is a man aged 25-45 years in good health and CMV-seropositive.

This chain joins TRBV20-1 and TRBJ1-2; no reliable D call. The germline V and J ends were trimmed by 3 bases and 8 bases, with 7 bases remaining between them. CDR1 is DFQATT and CDR2 is SNEGSKA in the germline V gene (reference sequence). The CDR3 is made up of 10 amino acids. The CDR3 nucleotides read TGCAGTGCTAGTACGGGGGGCTACACCTTC. This translates into CSASTGGYTF.

This chain connects TRBV4-3 to TRBJ1-4, with 7 bases lining up with TRBD1. The CDR3 runs 16 residues. Germline V lookup: CDR1 LGHNA, CDR2 YSLEER. Trimming removed 4 bases from V and 1 base from J; junction bases left unmatched: 6. CDR3: CASSLYRQGTNEKLFF. Written as DNA, the CDR3 is TGCGCCAGCAGCCTGTATCGACAGGGAACTAATGAAAAACTGTTTTTT.